The clone carrying this T cell receptor beta chain appeared a few times. The J segment lost 5 bases and the V segment lost 5 bases, leaving 17 bases of the junction unmatched. CDR3 length: 18 amino acids. The second PCR ran about 6 to 11 cycles with a sample-barcoded 5' primer and J-beta primers. TCRdb passed the 5' RACE reads through MiXCR, listing each CDR3 protein once. The table records around 1,600,000 distinct CDR3 sequences, approximately 43% of them present only once. This entry belongs to a study of blood T cells in healthy people across ages. The V call is TRBV12-3 or TRBV12-4, the J call TRBJ2-5; the match to TRBD2 covers 10 bases. The receptor was isolated from a woman younger than 35 in good health. The sample taken for sequencing was blood. CDR3 DNA: TGTGCCAGCAGTCCGCGGGAAGCGGGGGGGCCGGATTATGAGACCCAGTACTTC. The encoded protein is CASSPREAGGPDYETQYF.